Below, one TCR beta chain is given with its context. The target antigen is unknown. Donors were systemically healthy Caucasian individuals from Russia aged roughly 6 to 100 years. The sample is drawn from a study of blood T cells in healthy people across ages. As for the study in general: Every two T cells gave about one barcoded beta molecule via template switching.

Notes on the study in general: Long-lived donors carried more naive CD4+ cells and greater diversity than aged donors.

CDR1 is LNHDA, CDR2 SQIVND, per germline (reference sequence). The CDR3 is 15 amino acids. Trimming shortened V by 4 bases and J by 2 bases, and 14 bases separated the two germline ends. A second PCR of about 6 to 11 cycles used a sample-barcoded 5' primer and a J-beta primer mix. TCRdb re-analysed the 5' RACE reads in MiXCR, keeping a single row per CDR3 protein. The sample lists some 1.5 million distinct CDR3 sequences, over 25% occurring once. The TCR sequence derives from a woman aged 30 to 39 in good health. The chain carries TRBV19 and TRBJ1-2; maybe TRBD1 (6 bases). The sample comprised blood. CDR3 amino acids: CASSKGQGKNYGYTF. DNA for the CDR3: TGTGCCAGTAGTAAAGGGCAGGGGAAAAACTATGGCTACACCTTC.